The clone carrying this T cell receptor beta chain was recorded a few times. CDR3 regions of TCR beta were amplified from RNA transcripts. First-round RT-PCR employed HTBI primers, with a second-round multiplex PCR after it. TCRdb fed the multiplex PCR reads into MiXCR, producing one record per CDR3 protein. The sample holds 900,000 to 1,200,000 distinct CDR3 sequences; roughly 35% are singletons and the top ten take 11%. These data are taken from a study of Graves' ophthalmopathy and Graves' hyperthyroidism. The CDR3 length is 14 residues. The V end lost 7 bases, the J end lost 0 bases, and 13 bases lay between the germline ends. Germline loops: CDR1 SGHRS, CDR2 YFSETQ.

This chain links TRBV5-1 with TRBJ1-1; D gene uncertain. The receptor comes from an adult man with Graves' hyperthyroidism. The sequenced sample consisted of peripheral blood or thyroid tissue (not recorded which). CDR3 protein: CASSVIFLNTEAFF. The CDR3, as DNA: TGCGCCAGCTCCGTTATTTTCCTGAACACTGAAGCTTTCTTT.